The entry below gives a single T cell receptor (beta chain) sequence along with its context. Antigen unknown. Amplification of TCR beta CDR3 regions was performed using RNA transcripts as template. The HTBI primer set served for first-round RT-PCR of the TCR CDR3. TCRdb ran MiXCR on the multiplex PCR reads and lists one entry per CDR3 protein. In the table there are over 500,000 distinct CDR3 sequences, over 35% of which are singletons. Investigators excluded patients with uncontrolled infection, other autoimmune disease, pregnancy or lactation. Diagnostic decisions used clinical symptoms, serum thyroxine and TRAb, thyroid ultrasound and orbital computed tomography. The sample belongs to a study of T cells in Graves' hyperthyroidism and ophthalmopathy. Study conclusions and caveats: Stable hyperthyroidism and ophthalmopathy were separated using 13 V-J signatures.

Sequenced: peripheral blood or thyroid tissue (not recorded which). The source of this sequence is an adult woman with Graves' disease, either hyperthyroidism or ophthalmopathy (not recorded which).

In nucleotides, the CDR3 is TGTGCCAGCAGCCCCGGACAAGGTGGCTATTCACCCCTCCACTTT. Encoded protein: CASSPGQGGYSPLHF. The chain combines TRBV7-3 with TRBJ1-6; D perhaps matches TRBD1 (5 bases). The V gene lost 5 bases and the J gene lost 8 bases, with 16 bases spanning the gap. CDR1 and CDR2 from the germline V gene are SGHTA and FQGTGA. This CDR3 region has 15 residues.